This record concerns one T cell receptor (beta chain) sequence. This record belongs to a study of cytomegalovirus exposure and HLA in healthy donors. Amplification used 60 Vbeta primers and 13 Jbeta primers. TCRdb's copy holds only in-frame clones and misses some; the assay was immunoSEQ multiplex PCR. The sample shows about 150,000 clones, 80% of them seen only once. The sequence was collected from a woman aged 40 to 50 in good health and CMV-seronegative. The sample consisted of PBMCs.

CDR3 in DNA: TGCGCCAGCAGCTTGGGGGGTCACAGGGGAAGGAACGAGCAGTACTTC. Encoded protein: CASSLGGHRGRNEQYF. V usage is TRBV5-1 and J usage is TRBJ2-7; 7 bases fit TRBD1. The trim removed 0 bases at V and 5 bases at J, leaving 11 bases unmatched. In germline, CDR1 is SGHRS, CDR2 YFSETQ. This CDR3 contains 16 residues.